This T cell receptor beta chain derives from a study of human T cells and chemical hapten exposure. The wider study: On around 2 cm by around 2 cm of upper inner arm skin, sensitization was performed with 2% DPC. Across its roughly 22 weeks, the study gave patients weekly diphenylcyclopropenone doses to the scalp. Overall study results and limits: No alteration of TCRs above 1 in 1000 frequency was seen with DPC sensitization.

From the RACE reads, TCRdb called clonotypes with MiXCR, one entry per CDR3 protein. Altogether approximately 49,000 distinct CDR3 sequences are present, around 9.3% being singletons, with the ten largest covering around 4.3%. The CDR3 is made up of 15 amino acids. V was pared by 5 bases and J by 8 bases, with 8 bases of the junction left unmatched. CDR1 and CDR2 (germline): SGHTA, FQGNSA. This clonotype has ten or more counts. Its specificity is unknown. The sample's time point: patch test 1, 2 weeks after DPC sensitization. As for treatment: therapeutic diphenylcyclopropenone sensitization with weekly scalp DPC.

The material sequenced was whole blood, taken in connection with sensitization to the hapten diphenylcyclopropenone (DPC). The genes are TRBV7-2 and TRBJ2-4; TRBD2 matches 11 bases. This sequence originates from a woman aged 50 to 60 with alopecia areata. Some clones in this sample may be carry-over from other donors' samples. This chain's CDR3 is CASSELAGEFDIQYF. Written as DNA, the CDR3 is TGTGCCAGCAGCGAACTAGCGGGAGAATTTGACATTCAGTACTTC.